A selection of T cell receptor beta chains follows, all from one sample in a study of blood T cell repertoires in COVID-19. This table comes from immunoSEQ multiplex PCR, and its TCRdb copy is limited to in-frame clones, with some not included. Among tens of thousands of clones listed, roughly 80% were seen once. Material for sequencing was peripheral blood. The receptors were sampled from a man between 70 and 80 years old with acute or convalescent COVID-19. Each CDR3 is given with its conserved first and last residue. A D gene is named only where the DNA matches it firmly. Size is omitted from some rows. Given values are once, few, many or a class for expanded clones.

D gene: TRBD1
J gene: TRBJ2-5
clone size: NA
V gene: TRBV2
CDR3 DNA: TGTGCCAGCAGTGAGGACAGGGAAGAGACCCAGTACTTC
CDR3 protein: CASSEDREETQYF

D gene: TRBD1
J gene: TRBJ2-7
clone size: NA
V gene: TRBV30
CDR3 DNA: TGTGCCTGGAGTGTGAGGGGACAGGGGATTATCGACGAGCAGTACTTC
CDR3 protein: CAWSVRGQGIIDEQYF

D gene: TRBD1
J gene: TRBJ1-2
clone size: once
V gene: TRBV3-1/TRBV3-2
CDR3 DNA: TGTGCCAGCAGCCCACGGACAGGGCGAAACTATGGCTACACCTTC
CDR3 protein: CASSPRTGRNYGYTF

D gene: TRBD1
J gene: TRBJ1-1
clone size: NA
V gene: TRBV20-1
CDR3 DNA: TGCAGTGCGAGTGTGGACAGGGTGTTAACTGAAGCTTTCTTT
CDR3 protein: CSASVDRVLTEAFF

D gene: NA
J gene: TRBJ2-7
clone size: NA
V gene: TRBV30
CDR3 DNA: TGTGCCTGGAGCCCCCCCCGGGTGGTTTCCTACGAGCAGTACTTC
CDR3 protein: CAWSPPRVVSYEQYF

D gene: TRBD2
J gene: TRBJ2-4
clone size: NA
V gene: TRBV7-9
CDR3 DNA: TGTGCCAGCAGCTTTTCAGCGGGAGGTGGCATTCAGTACTTC
CDR3 protein: CASSFSAGGGIQYF

D gene: NA
J gene: TRBJ2-3
clone size: NA
V gene: TRBV5-1
CDR3 DNA: TGCGCCAGCAGACACACAGATACGCAGTATTTT
CDR3 protein: CASRHTDTQYF

D gene: NA
J gene: TRBJ1-2
clone size: NA
V gene: TRBV25-1
CDR3 DNA: TGTGCCAGCAGTGTTGGGGAGGGGGTGTACTATGGCTACACCTTC
CDR3 protein: CASSVGEGVYYGYTF

D gene: TRBD1
J gene: TRBJ2-5
clone size: NA
V gene: TRBV10-3
CDR3 DNA: TGTGCCACCGGGGACAGGCTAGGGGAGACCCAGTACTTC
CDR3 protein: CATGDRLGETQYF

D gene: NA
J gene: TRBJ1-1
clone size: NA
V gene: TRBV18
CDR3 DNA: TGTGCCAGCTCACCGGGCGGGGATGAAGCTTTCTTT
CDR3 protein: CASSPGGDEAFF

D gene: TRBD1
J gene: TRBJ1-1
clone size: NA
V gene: TRBV30
CDR3 DNA: TGTGCCTGGAGAGGGGGACAGCCCTACATGAACACTGAAGCTTTCTTT
CDR3 protein: CAWRGGQPYMNTEAFF

D gene: TRBD1
J gene: TRBJ1-1
clone size: NA
V gene: TRBV18
CDR3 DNA: TGTGCCAGCTCACCAAGGACAGGGGCGGTGGATGCTTTCTTT
CDR3 protein: CASSPRTGAVDAFF

D gene: TRBD1
J gene: TRBJ2-1
clone size: NA
V gene: TRBV12-5
CDR3 DNA: TGTGCTAGTGGTTTGGGACAGGGGACATATGAGCAGTTCTTC
CDR3 protein: CASGLGQGTYEQFF

D gene: TRBD1
J gene: TRBJ1-5
clone size: once
V gene: TRBV19
CDR3 DNA: TGTGCCAGTAACAGGGGGATCAATCAGCCCCAGCATTTT
CDR3 protein: CASNRGINQPQHF

D gene: TRBD1
J gene: TRBJ2-5
clone size: once
V gene: TRBV27
CDR3 DNA: TGTGCCAGCAGTTACCGGGACAGGAGCCAAGAGACCCAGTACTTC
CDR3 protein: CASSYRDRSQETQYF

D gene: NA
J gene: TRBJ1-2
clone size: NA
V gene: TRBV6-2/TRBV6-3
CDR3 DNA: TGTGCCAGCAGTTACTCGACGCAGGCGCAAGGAGGCTACACCTTC
CDR3 protein: CASSYSTQAQGGYTF

D gene: NA
J gene: TRBJ1-1
clone size: NA
V gene: TRBV18
CDR3 DNA: TGTGCCAGCTCAAAGGAGGGGAACACTGAAGCTTTCTTT
CDR3 protein: CASSKEGNTEAFF

D gene: NA
J gene: TRBJ1-5
clone size: few
V gene: TRBV7-9
CDR3 DNA: TGTGCCAGCAGCTTATCCCGGGGGAGATTGGACAATCAGCCCCAGCATTTT
CDR3 protein: CASSLSRGRLDNQPQHF

D gene: TRBD1
J gene: TRBJ1-1
clone size: NA
V gene: TRBV15
CDR3 DNA: TGTGCCACCAGCAGACTCACAGGGGGGCGGGCTGAAGCTTTCTTT
CDR3 protein: CATSRLTGGRAEAFF

D gene: NA
J gene: TRBJ1-5
clone size: once
V gene: TRBV27
CDR3 DNA: TGTGCCAGCAGTTTCCAGGGGCGGTACAATCAGCCCCAGCATTTT
CDR3 protein: CASSFQGRYNQPQHF

D gene: NA
J gene: TRBJ2-2
clone size: NA
V gene: TRBV3-1/TRBV3-2
CDR3 DNA: TGTGCCAGCAGCCGCTCAGGGCCCGGGGAGCTGTTTTTT
CDR3 protein: CASSRSGPGELFF

D gene: TRBD1
J gene: TRBJ1-1
clone size: NA
V gene: TRBV19
CDR3 DNA: TGTGCCAGTAGTACAGGGACAGCGATAATGAACACTGAAGCTTTCTTT
CDR3 protein: CASSTGTAIMNTEAFF

D gene: TRBD2
J gene: TRBJ2-3
clone size: NA
V gene: TRBV6-4
CDR3 DNA: TGTGCCAGCAGTGACAGGACTAGCGGGACCGCAGAGGGGACAGATACGCAGTATTTT
CDR3 protein: CASSDRTSGTAEGTDTQYF

D gene: TRBD1
J gene: TRBJ1-1
clone size: few
V gene: TRBV28
CDR3 DNA: TGTGCCAGCAGTTTCAGACAGGGGGCGAACACTGAAGCTTTCTTT
CDR3 protein: CASSFRQGANTEAFF

D gene: TRBD1
J gene: TRBJ2-7
clone size: few
V gene: TRBV27
CDR3 DNA: TGTGCCACCGCGAGGGACAGTACCTACGAGCAGTACTTC
CDR3 protein: CATARDSTYEQYF

D gene: TRBD1
J gene: TRBJ1-4
clone size: NA
V gene: TRBV11-2
CDR3 DNA: TGTGCCAGCAGCTCTAGGGACAGGACAACTAATGAAAAACTGTTTTTT
CDR3 protein: CASSSRDRTTNEKLFF

D gene: TRBD1
J gene: TRBJ1-1
clone size: NA
V gene: TRBV10-3
CDR3 DNA: TGTGCCATCCAGGGGGTGAACACTGAAGCTTTCTTT
CDR3 protein: CAIQGVNTEAFF

D gene: TRBD2
J gene: TRBJ2-1
clone size: NA
V gene: TRBV24-1
CDR3 DNA: TGTGCCACCAGTGATTCGTCCGGGGGGGGCGGTTGGGGCAATGAGCAGTTCTTC
CDR3 protein: CATSDSSGGGGWGNEQFF

D gene: TRBD1
J gene: TRBJ1-2
clone size: once
V gene: TRBV20-1
CDR3 DNA: TGCAGTGCCACACGGACAGGGGTCTACACCTTC
CDR3 protein: CSATRTGVYTF

D gene: TRBD2
J gene: TRBJ2-1
clone size: NA
V gene: TRBV10-3
CDR3 DNA: TGTGCCATAGAAAGGACTAGCGGGAGGGTAGAGCAGTTCTTC
CDR3 protein: CAIERTSGRVEQFF

D gene: NA
J gene: TRBJ2-7
clone size: NA
V gene: TRBV5-1
CDR3 DNA: TGCGCCAGCAGCCCGGACGGACAGAACTCCTACGAGCAGTACTTC
CDR3 protein: CASSPDGQNSYEQYF

D gene: NA
J gene: TRBJ2-7
clone size: NA
V gene: TRBV6-2/TRBV6-3
CDR3 DNA: TGTGCCAGCAGTTACCCCCCGACAGGAAACATCTACGAGCAGTACTTC
CDR3 protein: CASSYPPTGNIYEQYF

D gene: TRBD2
J gene: TRBJ2-1
clone size: NA
V gene: TRBV19
CDR3 DNA: TGTGCCAGTAGTATCTTGTCTAGCGGGAGGCATGAGCAGTTCTTC
CDR3 protein: CASSILSSGRHEQFF

D gene: TRBD2
J gene: TRBJ2-1
clone size: NA
V gene: TRBV11-3
CDR3 DNA: TGTGCCAGCAGCTTGACTAGCGGGAGCAATGAGCAGTTCTTC
CDR3 protein: CASSLTSGSNEQFF

D gene: TRBD1
J gene: TRBJ1-1
clone size: once
V gene: TRBV2
CDR3 DNA: TGTGCCAGCAGCAGAACCGGGACAGGGGGATCGGGCACTGAAGCTTTCTTT
CDR3 protein: CASSRTGTGGSGTEAFF

D gene: NA
J gene: TRBJ2-7
clone size: NA
V gene: TRBV12-1
CDR3 DNA: TGTGCCAGCAGCTTTGCCCTCAAGAACTTACCCCCCTCCTACGAGCAGTACTTC
CDR3 protein: CASSFALKNLPPSYEQYF

D gene: NA
J gene: TRBJ2-7
clone size: NA
V gene: TRBV19
CDR3 DNA: TGTGCCAGTAGTTTAAGTTCGCGCTACGAGCAGTACTTC
CDR3 protein: CASSLSSRYEQYF

D gene: NA
J gene: TRBJ1-4
clone size: NA
V gene: TRBV4-1
CDR3 DNA: TGCGCCAGCAGCCTAGGGCCCGGGGAGGAAAAACTGTTTTTT
CDR3 protein: CASSLGPGEEKLFF

D gene: NA
J gene: TRBJ2-3
clone size: NA
V gene: TRBV6-6
CDR3 DNA: TGTGCCTGCCGAACGGGAACCACAGATACGCAGTATTTT
CDR3 protein: CACRTGTTDTQYF

D gene: NA
J gene: TRBJ1-1
clone size: NA
V gene: TRBV1
CDR3 DNA: TGCACCAGCAGCCAAGGTCAAAAGCGGATGAACACTGAAGCTTTCTTT
CDR3 protein: CTSSQGQKRMNTEAFF

D gene: TRBD1
J gene: TRBJ1-5
clone size: NA
V gene: TRBV19
CDR3 DNA: TGTGCCAGTAAGGGCCCAGGGGGAAATCAGCCCCAGCATTTT
CDR3 protein: CASKGPGGNQPQHF

D gene: TRBD2
J gene: TRBJ2-7
clone size: NA
V gene: TRBV9
CDR3 DNA: TGTGCCAGCAGCCTCACGGGGGGATTATACGAGCAGTACTTC
CDR3 protein: CASSLTGGLYEQYF

D gene: NA
J gene: TRBJ2-5
clone size: NA
V gene: TRBV6-5
CDR3 DNA: TGTGCCAGCAGTTACTCACAGAACCAAGAGACCCAGTACTTC
CDR3 protein: CASSYSQNQETQYF

D gene: TRBD1
J gene: TRBJ2-7
clone size: NA
V gene: TRBV7-3
CDR3 DNA: TGTGCCAGCAGCTCCGGGACAGGTGGGGAGCAGTACTTC
CDR3 protein: CASSSGTGGEQYF

D gene: NA
J gene: TRBJ2-7
clone size: NA
V gene: TRBV5-1
CDR3 DNA: TGCGCCAGCAGCTTGGATACTTCAGGGACCTACGAGCAGTACTTC
CDR3 protein: CASSLDTSGTYEQYF

D gene: NA
J gene: TRBJ1-2
clone size: once
V gene: TRBV30
CDR3 DNA: TGTGCCTGGAGAATATTTACAGGGTTCGGTAGGAACTATGGCTACACCTTC
CDR3 protein: CAWRIFTGFGRNYGYTF

D gene: TRBD1
J gene: TRBJ1-3
clone size: few
V gene: TRBV2
CDR3 DNA: TGTGCCAGCAGGGTTCGCACACCGGGACAGGGCTCTGGAAACACCATATATTTT
CDR3 protein: CASRVRTPGQGSGNTIYF

D gene: NA
J gene: TRBJ1-1
clone size: once
V gene: TRBV7-9
CDR3 DNA: TGTGCCAGCAGCCCGTCTCAGGGTGCGTCTGAAGCTTTCTTT
CDR3 protein: CASSPSQGASEAFF

D gene: TRBD1
J gene: TRBJ1-2
clone size: NA
V gene: TRBV10-3
CDR3 DNA: TGTGCCATCAGGGAAGAAGGGGGCGCAGGCTATGGCTACACCTTC
CDR3 protein: CAIREEGGAGYGYTF

D gene: NA
J gene: TRBJ2-1
clone size: NA
V gene: TRBV19
CDR3 DNA: TGTGCCAGTAGTAGGATACTAGAGACCGGTCGTTTCTTC
CDR3 protein: CASSRILETGRFF

D gene: TRBD2
J gene: TRBJ2-3
clone size: once
V gene: TRBV19
CDR3 DNA: TGTGCCAGTAGTATACCAGCGGGAGCGGGGACAGATACGCAGTATTTT
CDR3 protein: CASSIPAGAGTDTQYF

D gene: TRBD2
J gene: TRBJ2-2
clone size: NA
V gene: TRBV18
CDR3 DNA: TGTGCCAGCTCACCAAAGGGGACTAGCGGGAGGGCCGCGAACACCGGGGAGCTGTTTTTT
CDR3 protein: CASSPKGTSGRAANTGELFF

D gene: NA
J gene: TRBJ2-5
clone size: NA
V gene: TRBV29-1
CDR3 DNA: TGCAGCGTTGTCGCGGGGAACCAAGAGACCCAGTACTTC
CDR3 protein: CSVVAGNQETQYF

D gene: TRBD1
J gene: TRBJ1-2
clone size: NA
V gene: TRBV29-1
CDR3 DNA: TGCAGCGCTGGGACAGACAACTATGGCTACACCTTC
CDR3 protein: CSAGTDNYGYTF

D gene: NA
J gene: TRBJ2-7
clone size: NA
V gene: TRBV6-5
CDR3 DNA: TGTGCCAGCAGCGCTTTGGGGGGCTACGAGCAGTACTTC
CDR3 protein: CASSALGGYEQYF

D gene: NA
J gene: TRBJ1-2
clone size: NA
V gene: TRBV7-2
CDR3 DNA: TGTGCCAGCAGCTCCCTGCGGAGGGCCGGCGTGGGGGGCTACACCTTC
CDR3 protein: CASSSLRRAGVGGYTF

D gene: NA
J gene: TRBJ1-5
clone size: once
V gene: TRBV6-5
CDR3 DNA: TGTGCCAGCAGTCCCCAAAGCAATCAGCCCCAGCATTTT
CDR3 protein: CASSPQSNQPQHF